This paragraph reports one TCR beta chain. This sample was taken from a study of blood T cell repertoires in COVID-19. In the original analysis: How many nucleated cells were present was estimated from reference gene primer amplification. Repertoires were generated with immunoSEQ multiplex PCR, while TCRdb's copy carries only in-frame clones and drops some. That table gives V, J and clone size, and the DNA gave D and trimming. The sample consists of around 33,000 clones, about 75% of them appearing once. The V gene's germline CDR1 is SEHNR and CDR2 FQNEAQ (reference sequence). The V and J ends lost 3 bases and 1 base respectively, with 18 bases between them. This CDR3 has 18 residues.

This clonotype was sampled from an elderly man with active or convalescent COVID-19. The rearrangement uses TRBV7-9 and TRBJ2-2; D is unresolved. The source material was peripheral blood. In nucleotides, the CDR3 is TGTGCCAGCAGCTTCCCGAAACAGACAAAAAAGAACACCGGGGAGCTGTTTTTT. Protein: CASSFPKQTKKNTGELFF.